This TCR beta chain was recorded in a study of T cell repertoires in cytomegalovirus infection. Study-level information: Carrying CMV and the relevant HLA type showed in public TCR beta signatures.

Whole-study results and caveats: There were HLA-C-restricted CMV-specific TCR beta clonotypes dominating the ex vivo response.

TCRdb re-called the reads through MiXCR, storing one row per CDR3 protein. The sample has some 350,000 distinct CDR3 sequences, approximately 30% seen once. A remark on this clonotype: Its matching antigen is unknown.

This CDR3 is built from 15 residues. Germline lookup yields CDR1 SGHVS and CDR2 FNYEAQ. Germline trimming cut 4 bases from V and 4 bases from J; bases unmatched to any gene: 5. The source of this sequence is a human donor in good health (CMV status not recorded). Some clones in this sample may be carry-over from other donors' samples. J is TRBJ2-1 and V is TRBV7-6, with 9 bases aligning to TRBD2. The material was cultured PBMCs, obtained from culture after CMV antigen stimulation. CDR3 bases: TGTGCCAGCAGCTCTAGCGGGACGGATTACAATGAGCAGTTCTTC. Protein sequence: CASSSSGTDYNEQFF. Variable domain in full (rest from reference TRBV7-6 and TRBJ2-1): GAGVSQSPRYKVTKRGQDVALRCDPISGHVSLYWYRQALGQGPEFLTYFNYEAQQDKSGLPNDRFSAERPEGSISTLTIQRTEQRDSAMYRCASSSSGTDYNEQFFGPGTRLTVL.